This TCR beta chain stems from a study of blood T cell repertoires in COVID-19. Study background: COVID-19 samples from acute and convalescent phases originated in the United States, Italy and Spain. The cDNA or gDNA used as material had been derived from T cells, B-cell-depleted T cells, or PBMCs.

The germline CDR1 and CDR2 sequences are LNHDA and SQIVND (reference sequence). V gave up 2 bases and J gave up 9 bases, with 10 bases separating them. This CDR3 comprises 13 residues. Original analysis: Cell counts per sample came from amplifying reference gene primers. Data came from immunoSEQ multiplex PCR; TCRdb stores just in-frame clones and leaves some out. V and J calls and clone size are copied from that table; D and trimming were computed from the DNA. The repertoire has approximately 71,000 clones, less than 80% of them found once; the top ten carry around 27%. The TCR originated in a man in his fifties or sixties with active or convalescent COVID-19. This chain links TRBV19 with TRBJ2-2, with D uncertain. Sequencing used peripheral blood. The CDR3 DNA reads TGTGCCAGTAGTATAAGCGCCCCTCGGGAGCTGTTTTTT. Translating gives CASSISAPRELFF.